In its sample, the clone carrying this TCR beta chain was seen a few times. As yet, its antigen is unknown. This record comes from a study of response to subunit inactivated influenza vaccine. Overall study findings and caveats: T cells newly recruited by each seasonal influenza vaccination are few, the authors suggested.

The CDR3 totals 14 residues. Looked up from germline, CDR1 is SGHVS and CDR2 is FNYEAQ. Deletions cut 3 bases from V and 2 bases from J, with 11 bases between. One entry per CDR3 protein, called by TCRdb with MiXCR from the RT-PCR reads. The sample comprises approximately 500,000 distinct CDR3 sequences, approximately 12% of which are singletons, and roughly 13% rests with the top ten. The receptor was isolated from a man in his fifties or sixties who received an inactivated influenza vaccine. Sequencing was performed on PBMCs from blood, taken more than 35 days after vaccination. The V call is TRBV7-6, the J call TRBJ2-7; a weak D match, TRBD1 (6 bases). CDR3 sequence reads: CASSFGPGAYEQYF. In DNA, the CDR3 is TGTGCCAGCAGCTTTGGGCCAGGGGCCTACGAGCAGTACTTC.